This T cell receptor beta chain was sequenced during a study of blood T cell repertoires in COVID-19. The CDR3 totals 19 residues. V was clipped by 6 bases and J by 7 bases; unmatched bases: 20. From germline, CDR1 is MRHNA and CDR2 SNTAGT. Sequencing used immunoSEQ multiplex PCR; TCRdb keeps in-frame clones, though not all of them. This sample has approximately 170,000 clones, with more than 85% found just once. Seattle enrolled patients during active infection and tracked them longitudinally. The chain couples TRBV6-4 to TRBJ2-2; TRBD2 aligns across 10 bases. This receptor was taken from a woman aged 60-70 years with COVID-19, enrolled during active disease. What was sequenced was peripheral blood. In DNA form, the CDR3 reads TGTGCCAGCAGACATTGGGTTAGCGGGGGGAAAAACAAGGGCGGGGAGCTGTTTTTT. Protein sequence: CASRHWVSGGKNKGGELFF.